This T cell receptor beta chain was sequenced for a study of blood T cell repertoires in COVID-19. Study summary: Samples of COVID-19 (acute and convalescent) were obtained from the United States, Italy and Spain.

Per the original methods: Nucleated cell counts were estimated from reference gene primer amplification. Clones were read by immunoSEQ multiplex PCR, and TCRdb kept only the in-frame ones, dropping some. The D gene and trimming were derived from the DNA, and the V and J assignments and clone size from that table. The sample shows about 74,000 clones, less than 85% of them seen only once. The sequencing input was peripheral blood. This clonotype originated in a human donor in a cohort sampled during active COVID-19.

The CDR3, as DNA: TGTGCCATCAGTGAGTCTCTAGGTGGGGCCAACGTCCTGACTTTC. It encodes CAISESLGGANVLTF. The chain is built from TRBV10-3 and TRBJ2-6; D uncertain. Germline CDR1 ENHRY, CDR2 SYGVKD. The CDR3 sequence is 15 residues long. The germline V and J ends were trimmed by 0 bases and 3 bases, with 6 bases remaining between them.